Sequencing of this T cell receptor (beta chain) was carried out in a study of T-cell memory formation after mild COVID-19. Whole-study results and caveats: Confirmation was lacking for SARS-CoV-2 specificity of second-wave clones that peaked on day 37.

The 5'RACE method, run with constant-segment primers, produced TCR alpha and TCR beta cDNA libraries (carrying sample barcodes and UMIs). TCRdb re-derived calls from the 5' RACE reads in MiXCR, one entry per CDR3 protein. This table has under 250,000 distinct CDR3 sequences, more than 25% appearing once. Germline CDR1 reads KGHDR; CDR2 reads SFDVKD. Trimming removed 6 bases from V and 0 bases from J, with 5 bases in between. The CDR3 contains 14 residues. For this clonotype: Its antigen remains unknown.

This clonotype was sampled from an adult woman who had mild COVID-19 (a few samples of this study predate the infection). Cell type and time point are not known. This chain links TRBV24-1 with TRBJ2-6; D gene ambiguous. The sequenced sample was PBMCs or a T cell subset sorted from them (not recorded which). The CDR3 DNA reads as TGTGCCACCAGTTTAGGCTCTGGGGCCAACGTCCTGACTTTC. The encoded protein is CATSLGSGANVLTF.